This is a list of T cell receptor beta chains from one sample in a study of blood T cell repertoires in COVID-19. The method was immunoSEQ multiplex PCR; TCRdb's version includes in-frame clones alone and lacks a portion of them. Counted here are under 250,000 clones, more than 65% occurring once; the ten biggest clones make up around 2%. The specimen was peripheral blood. Receptor source: a woman aged 60-75 years with acute or convalescent COVID-19. CDR3s include the opening cysteine and the closing phenylalanine or tryptophan. Fields, in order: D gene, J gene, clone size, V gene, CDR3 DNA, CDR3 protein. D genes are given only for firm matches. The size entry is marked missing in some rows and otherwise reads once, few, many or a size class.

TRBD2 TRBJ2-1 - TRBV5-1 TGCGCCAGCAGCTTGGACCCTAGCGGGGGGGCCAATGAGCAGTTCTTC CASSLDPSGGANEQFF
TRBD1 TRBJ1-2 - TRBV3-1/TRBV3-2 TGTGCCAGCAGCCAGTACAGGGGCGGCTACACCTTC CASSQYRGGYTF
- TRBJ1-2 - TRBV19 TGTGCCAGTTCCGAAAGGACAGTACTCTATGGCTACACCTTC CASSERTVLYGYTF
- TRBJ1-1 - TRBV11-2 TGTGCCAGCAGCTTCACAGGGAGCCTGAACACTGAAGCTTTCTTT CASSFTGSLNTEAFF
- TRBJ2-7 - TRBV13 TGTGCCAGCAGCTTATGGGGGGAACAGTACTTC CASSLWGEQYF
TRBD2 TRBJ2-3 once TRBV5-4 TGTGCCAGCAGCTTGTGGGGGGGTAAAGATACGCAGTATTTT CASSLWGGKDTQYF
TRBD1 TRBJ1-2 - TRBV5-1 TGCGCCAGCAGCCCTACAGGGGACTATGGCTACACCTTC CASSPTGDYGYTF
TRBD2 TRBJ2-7 - TRBV15 TGTGCCACCAACATGGGGGGGAGCTCCTACGAGCAGTACTTC CATNMGGSSYEQYF
TRBD1 TRBJ1-6 - TRBV10-3 TGTGCCACTCGACAGGGGGGGGATTCACCCCTCCACTTT CATRQGGDSPLHF
- TRBJ1-1 few TRBV28 TGTGCCAGCAGTGGGGAGTTCACTGAAGCTTTCTTT CASSGEFTEAFF
TRBD2 TRBJ2-3 - TRBV10-3 TGTGCCATCGGGACTAGCGGGGGCCACACAGATACGCAGTATTTT CAIGTSGGHTDTQYF
TRBD1 TRBJ1-2 few TRBV5-5 TGTGCCAGCAGCTGGGACAGACTCTTCTATGGCTACACCTTC CASSWDRLFYGYTF
TRBD1 TRBJ1-4 few TRBV7-9 TGTGCCAGCAGCAGAAGACAGGGGATAAATGAAAAACTGTTTTTT CASSRRQGINEKLFF
- TRBJ2-6 once TRBV12-3/TRBV12-4 TGTGCCACCTCGCGCTCTGGGGCCAACGTCCTGACTTTC CATSRSGANVLTF
- TRBJ1-1 - TRBV6-2/TRBV6-3 TGTGCCAGCAGCCCGGGAGGGCCCACACAATCGAGCACTGAAGCTTTCTTT CASSPGGPTQSSTEAFF
TRBD1 TRBJ2-4 - TRBV29-1 TGCAGCGTGGAGACAGGGTTGGACATTCAGTACTTC CSVETGLDIQYF
- TRBJ1-4 few TRBV4-3 TGCGCCAGCAGCCAAGAAGGAGGAAGTGATGAAAAACTGTTTTTT CASSQEGGSDEKLFF
- TRBJ1-3 once TRBV11-2 TGTGCCAGCAGCTTATGGGGAGACACCATATATTTT CASSLWGDTIYF